These 29 T cell receptor beta chains share one sample of origin, sequenced in a study of blood T cell repertoires in COVID-19. The method was immunoSEQ multiplex PCR; TCRdb's version includes in-frame clones alone and lacks a portion of them. The sample lists some 300,000 clones, almost 90% occurring once. The sample consisted of peripheral blood. All receptors come from a woman aged 40 to 55 with COVID-19, enrolled during active disease.

V is TRBV2 and J is TRBJ2-3; 13 nucleotides match TRBD2. This CDR3 is 15 amino acids long. J gave up 2 bases and V 9 bases, and 5 bases lay outside the gene matches. From germline, CDR1 is SNHLY and CDR2 FYNNEI. CDR3 DNA sequence: TGTGCCAGACAGACTAGCGGGGGGACCACAGATACGCAGTATTTT. This codes for CARQTSGGTTDTQYF.

The chain joins TRBV7-2 to TRBJ2-1, with D maybe TRBD2 (5 bases). The V end was cut by 6 bases, the J end by 15 bases, with 24 bases between. The CDR3 spans 14 residues. Germline V CDR1 and CDR2: SGHTA, FQGNSA. CDR3: CASRPLVVSEGMFF. The CDR3 DNA reads TGTGCCAGCAGACCATTGGTGGTTAGCGAGGGAATGTTCTTC.

The rearrangement links TRBV15 to TRBJ1-5, with 7 bases identical to TRBD1. Germline-derived CDR1 and CDR2 are LNHNV and YYDKDF (reference sequence). V shed 0 bases, J shed 5 bases, and the junction held 4 bases outside the gene matches. The CDR3 contains 15 residues. The CDR3 sequence is CATSRERTGDQPQHF. In nucleotides, the CDR3 is TGTGCCACCAGCAGAGAAAGGACAGGAGATCAGCCCCAGCATTTT.

The V and J genes are TRBV5-6 and TRBJ2-1, with 9 bases identical to TRBD2. Germline V gives CDR1 SGHDT, CDR2 YYEEEE. The CDR3 consists of 15 residues. V was pared by 0 bases and J by 8 bases, with 6 bases of the junction left unmatched. CDR3: CASSLVSGRSDEQFF. In DNA form, the CDR3 reads TGTGCCAGCAGCTTGGTAAGCGGGAGGTCCGATGAGCAGTTCTTC.

The V gene is TRBV3-1 (or the pseudogene TRBV3-2), the J gene TRBJ1-2; no clear D. Trimming stripped 1 base from V and 1 base from J, with 10 bases between. Germline loops: CDR1 LGHDT, CDR2 YNNKEL (reference sequence). This CDR3 region has 15 residues. The CDR3 region has the DNA TGTGCCAGCAGCCAAGCCCCGCTGAGTAACTATGGCTACACCTTC. It codes for CASSQAPLSNYGYTF.

The chain uses TRBV28 and TRBJ1-5; D is perhaps TRBD1 (5 bases). Germline V gives CDR1 MDHEN, CDR2 SYDVKM. CDR3 length: 15 residues. V gave up 3 bases and J gave up 1 base, with 10 bases separating them. The CDR3: CASSFQSGSNQPQHF. CDR3 nucleotides: TGTGCCAGCAGTTTTCAGTCAGGGAGCAATCAGCCCCAGCATTTT. Filled out from reference TRBV28 and TRBJ1-5, the complete variable domain reads DVKVTQSSRYLVKRTGEKVFLECVQDMDHENMFWYRQDPGLGLRLIYFSYDVKMKEKGDIPEGYSVSREKKERFSLILESASTNQTSMYLCASSFQSGSNQPQHFGDGTRLSIL.

In DNA, the CDR3 is TGTGCCAGCAGCCAAGGGGACAGGGACGTTGAGCAGTTCTTC. Its translation is CASSQGDRDVEQFF. The rearrangement joins TRBV4-2 to TRBJ2-1, with 9 positions matching TRBD1. Germline V gives CDR1 LGHNA, CDR2 YNFKEQ. The CDR3 has 14 amino acids. V lost 1 base, J lost 9 bases, and 4 bases stayed unmatched.

This clone was picked up a small number of times. The chain is built from TRBV7-9 and TRBJ1-4; D possibly corresponds to TRBD1 (6 bases). Germline V gives CDR1 SEHNR, CDR2 FQNEAQ (reference sequence). The ends were cut back, 5 bases at V and 5 bases at J, with 12 bases in the middle. This CDR3 has 14 residues. The chain's CDR3 is CASSPTGRNEKLFF. In DNA form, the CDR3 reads TGTGCCAGCAGCCCGACAGGAAGAAATGAAAAACTGTTTTTT.

This clone was recorded once. The chain recombines TRBV19 with TRBJ2-5; D not certain. V was cut by 2 bases and J by 0 bases, with 7 bases left in between. The CDR3 is 14 residues long. Germline CDR1 LNHDA, CDR2 SQIVND (reference sequence). In nucleotides, the CDR3 is TGTGCCAGTAGTATATACACTAACCAAGAGACCCAGTACTTC. It yields the protein CASSIYTNQETQYF.

V is TRBV19 and J is TRBJ2-6, with TRBD1 identical over 7 bases. This CDR3 has 18 amino acids. Germline V gene lookup returns CDR1 LNHDA and CDR2 SQIVND (reference sequence). With V trimmed by 6 bases and J by 0 bases, 11 bases remained unmatched. The CDR3 DNA sequence: TGTGCCAGTAGCTACTCCGGGACAGAAAGCTCTGGGGCCAACGTCCTGACTTTC. The encoded protein is CASSYSGTESSGANVLTF.

The chain recombines TRBV5-4 with TRBJ2-1; TRBD2 aligns across 13 bases. CDR1 SGHNT and CDR2 YYREEE come from the germline V gene (reference sequence). The CDR3 totals 19 residues. V dropped 4 bases and J dropped 4; count of bases not matched to a gene: 14. The DNA of the CDR3 is TGTGCCAGCAGCACCCCGACCGGGACTAGCGGGGATGGTTACAATGAGCAGTTCTTC. Amino acid sequence: CASSTPTGTSGDGYNEQFF. The entire variable domain, with the rest obtained from reference TRBV5-4 and TRBJ2-1, is as follows: ETGVTQSPTHLIKTRGQQVTLRCSSQSGHNTVSWYQQALGQGPQFIFQYYREEENGRGNFPPRFSGLQFPNYSSELNVNALELDDSALYLCASSTPTGTSGDGYNEQFFGPGTRLTVL.

The chain uses TRBV9 and TRBJ2-5; 7 nucleotides agree with TRBD1. CDR3 size: 15 residues. The germline V gene encodes CDR1 SGDLS and CDR2 YYNGEE. Trimming cost V 4 bases and J 3 bases; bases outside gene matches: 9. The CDR3 region is CASSPGWTGKETQYF. CDR3 nucleotide sequence: TGTGCCAGCAGCCCCGGATGGACAGGCAAAGAGACCCAGTACTTC.

The chain links TRBV2 to TRBJ1-2, with TRBD1 identical over 10 bases. The length of the CDR3 is 15 residues. Germline CDR1 SNHLY, CDR2 FYNNEI. Trimming cost V 4 bases and J 3 bases; bases outside gene matches: 5. CDR3 sequence (DNA): TGTGCCAGCAGTGTGGGGACAGGGGCAGACTATGGCTACACCTTC. Encoded protein: CASSVGTGADYGYTF. Drawing the rest from reference TRBV2 and TRBJ1-2, the complete variable domain is EPEVTQTPSHQVTQMGQEVILRCVPISNHLYFYWYRQILGQKVEFLVSFYNNEISEKSEIFDDQFSVERPDGSNFTLKIRSTKLEDSAMYFCASSVGTGADYGYTFGSGTRLTVV.

The rearrangement joins TRBV7-3 to TRBJ2-5; D gene uncertain. This CDR3 is built from 13 residues. Looked up from germline, CDR1 is SGHTA and CDR2 is FQGTGA. Between the trimmed V and J ends, which lost 5 bases and 4 bases, there was a span of 11 bases. The CDR3 loop is CASSQSTRETQYF. The CDR3 DNA is TGTGCCAGCAGCCAATCGACTCGAGAGACCCAGTACTTC.

The chain employs TRBV30 and TRBJ1-5; the D gene is possibly TRBD1 (5 bases). V lost 0 bases, J lost 6 bases, and 9 bases lay in between. Germline V gene data show CDR1 as GTSNPN and CDR2 as SVGIG (reference sequence). This CDR3 comprises 13 residues. In DNA form, the CDR3 reads TGTGCCTGGAGTGTCCGGCAGGGTCAGCCCCAGCATTTT. Translation: CAWSVRQGQPQHF.

The chain couples TRBV5-6 to TRBJ2-1, with D unclear. V was clipped by 5 bases and J by 6 bases, with 12 bases between them. Germline V lookup: CDR1 SGHDT, CDR2 YYEEEE. This CDR3 has 13 residues. CDR3 DNA: TGTGCCAGCAGTTCCCTTGCCGGCAATGAGCAGTTCTTC. Encoded protein: CASSSLAGNEQFF.

A single count supports this clone. The rearrangement joins TRBV5-1 to TRBJ2-5; 10 bases line up with TRBD2. CDR3 length: 16 residues. Germline CDR1 and CDR2: SGHRS and YFSETQ. V lost 0 bases to trimming and J lost 4 bases; unmatched junction nucleotides: 6. The CDR3 reads CASSLEPSGSGETQYF. CDR3 sequence (DNA): TGCGCCAGCAGCTTGGAACCTAGCGGGAGCGGAGAGACCCAGTACTTC.

V and J are TRBV18 and TRBJ2-7; TRBD2 matches 10 bases. The CDR3 consists of 14 residues. V was clipped by 3 bases and J by 2 bases; unmatched bases: 1. Germline lookup yields CDR1 KGHSH and CDR2 LQKENI. The CDR3 coding sequence is TGTGCCAGCTCACCCACTAGCGGGACCTACGAGCAGTACTTC. It yields the protein CASSPTSGTYEQYF. Together with reference TRBV18 and TRBJ2-7, the CDR3 gives the full variable domain: NAGVMQNPRHLVRRRGQEARLRCSPMKGHSHVYWYRQLPEEGLKFMVYLQKENIIDESGMPKERFSAEFPKEGPSILRIQQVVRGDSAAYFCASSPTSGTYEQYFGPGTRLTVT.

The chain couples TRBV30 to TRBJ1-3; tentative D call: TRBD1 (6 bases). CDR1 GTSNPN and CDR2 SVGIG come from the germline V gene (reference sequence). V was pared by 0 bases and J by 0 bases, with 9 bases between. This CDR3 region has 15 residues. The CDR3 bases are TGTGCCTGGAGTGTAGGGGGTCTCTCTGGAAACACCATATATTTT. It yields the protein CAWSVGGLSGNTIYF.

The genes are TRBV5-8 and TRBJ1-5, with 7 positions matching TRBD1. CDR3 length: 16 amino acids. Germline assignment: CDR1 SGHTS and CDR2 YDEGEE. Trimming at V came to 4 bases and at J to 0 bases, leaving 7 bases not matched to a gene. This CDR3 is CASSPWTGDSNQPQHF. The CDR3 DNA reads as TGTGCCAGCAGCCCATGGACAGGAGATAGCAATCAGCCCCAGCATTTT.

This chain connects TRBV5-6 to TRBJ1-2; 8 bases fit TRBD1. The CDR3 totals 17 residues. CDR1 is SGHDT and CDR2 is YYEEEE in the germline V gene. The junction had 17 bases not matched to a gene; V was cut back by 4 bases and J by 6 bases. The CDR3 protein is CASSTRGRLDYLDGYTF. The CDR3 nucleotides read TGTGCCAGCAGCACCAGGGGGCGCTTAGATTATCTTGATGGCTACACCTTC.

The rearrangement uses TRBV10-3 and TRBJ1-2, with 9 bases matching TRBD1. The CDR3 totals 15 residues. The germline CDR1 and CDR2 sequences are ENHRY and SYGVKD. With V trimmed by 3 bases and J by 6 bases, 8 bases remained unmatched. CDR3 coding DNA: TGTGCCATCAGTGATCAGACAGGGGGAGGCCATGGCTACACCTTC. Translation: CAISDQTGGGHGYTF.

V usage is TRBV5-1 and J usage is TRBJ1-2; D is perhaps TRBD1 (5 bases). The CDR3 has 17 amino acids. V was shortened by 1 base and J by 8 bases, with 24 bases between the two germline ends. Per germline, CDR1 SGHRS and CDR2 YFSETQ. The CDR3 nucleotides read TGCGCCAGCAGCTTGCGGGGGAACCTTCCAGCTTTAAAGGGCTACACCTTC. Amino acid sequence: CASSLRGNLPALKGYTF. Complete variable domain (other parts from reference TRBV5-1 and TRBJ1-2): KAGVTQTPRYLIKTRGQQVTLSCSPISGHRSVSWYQQTPGQGLQFLFEYFSETQRNKGNFPGRFSGRQFSNSRSEMNVSTLELGDSALYLCASSLRGNLPALKGYTFGSGTRLTVV.

This clone has only one observation. The chain joins TRBV5-4 to TRBJ2-2; the D gene is possibly TRBD1 (8 bases). CDR3 length equals 17 residues. In germline, CDR1 is SGHNT, CDR2 YYREEE (reference sequence). V was shortened by 4 bases and J by 4 bases, with 20 bases between the two germline ends. CDR3: CASSGGDRLRGTGELFF. CDR3 in DNA: TGTGCCAGCAGCGGGGGGGACAGGCTTCGGGGCACCGGGGAGCTGTTTTTT. Variable domain in full (rest from reference TRBV5-4 and TRBJ2-2): ETGVTQSPTHLIKTRGQQVTLRCSSQSGHNTVSWYQQALGQGPQFIFQYYREEENGRGNFPPRFSGLQFPNYSSELNVNALELDDSALYLCASSGGDRLRGTGELFFGEGSRLTVL.

V and J are TRBV5-6 and TRBJ1-2; D not certain. The CDR3 consists of 16 residues. V was shortened by 4 bases and J by 0 bases, with 16 bases between the two germline ends. Germline-derived CDR1 and CDR2 are SGHDT and YYEEEE. CDR3: CASSPGSPGANYGYTF. The CDR3 nucleotides read TGTGCCAGCAGCCCTGGGTCCCCCGGAGCTAACTATGGCTACACCTTC.

This chain uses TRBV9 with TRBJ2-3, with TRBD2 matching 8 bases. Germline V CDR1 and CDR2: SGDLS, YYNGEE. There are 16 residues in the CDR3. V lost 3 bases, J lost 2 bases, and 8 bases stayed unmatched. The DNA for the CDR3 is TGTGCCAGCAGCGGCCCATCGGGACTAGTCACAGATACGCAGTATTTT. It is translated as CASSGPSGLVTDTQYF. The whole variable domain, filled in from reference TRBV9 and TRBJ2-3, reads DSGVTQTPKHLITATGQRVTLRCSPRSGDLSVYWYQQSLDQGLQFLIQYYNGEERAKGNILERFSAQQFPDLHSELNLSSLELGDSALYFCASSGPSGLVTDTQYFGPGTRLTVL.

The V gene is TRBV19, the J gene TRBJ2-1, with TRBD2 matching over 11 bases. The CDR3 runs to 14 residues. CDR1 and CDR2 (germline): LNHDA, SQIVND (reference sequence). V trimming: 4 bases; J trimming: 7 bases; junction bases outside the gene matches: 3. The CDR3 protein is CASSKGTSGNEQFF. CDR3 DNA: TGTGCCAGTAGTAAAGGGACTAGCGGAAATGAGCAGTTCTTC.

The chain is built from TRBV3-1 (or the pseudogene TRBV3-2) and TRBJ1-1; D ambiguous. The CDR3 runs to 14 residues. Germline-derived CDR1 and CDR2 are LGHDT and YNNKEL (reference sequence). Deletions cut 1 base from V and 5 bases from J, with 11 bases between. CDR3: CASSQVRGRTEAFF. In DNA, the CDR3 is TGTGCCAGCAGCCAAGTCCGGGGAAGAACTGAAGCTTTCTTT.

The count of this clone is one. The V and J genes are TRBV30 and TRBJ1-1; maybe TRBD1 (5 bases). Per the germline V gene, CDR1 is GTSNPN and CDR2 is SVGIG (reference sequence). The CDR3 covers 16 residues. V dropped 4 bases and J dropped 3 bases, with 21 bases sitting between them. CDR3: CAWTWRGRGQYTEAFF. CDR3 sequence (DNA): TGTGCCTGGACATGGCGGGGTAGGGGCCAATACACTGAAGCTTTCTTT.